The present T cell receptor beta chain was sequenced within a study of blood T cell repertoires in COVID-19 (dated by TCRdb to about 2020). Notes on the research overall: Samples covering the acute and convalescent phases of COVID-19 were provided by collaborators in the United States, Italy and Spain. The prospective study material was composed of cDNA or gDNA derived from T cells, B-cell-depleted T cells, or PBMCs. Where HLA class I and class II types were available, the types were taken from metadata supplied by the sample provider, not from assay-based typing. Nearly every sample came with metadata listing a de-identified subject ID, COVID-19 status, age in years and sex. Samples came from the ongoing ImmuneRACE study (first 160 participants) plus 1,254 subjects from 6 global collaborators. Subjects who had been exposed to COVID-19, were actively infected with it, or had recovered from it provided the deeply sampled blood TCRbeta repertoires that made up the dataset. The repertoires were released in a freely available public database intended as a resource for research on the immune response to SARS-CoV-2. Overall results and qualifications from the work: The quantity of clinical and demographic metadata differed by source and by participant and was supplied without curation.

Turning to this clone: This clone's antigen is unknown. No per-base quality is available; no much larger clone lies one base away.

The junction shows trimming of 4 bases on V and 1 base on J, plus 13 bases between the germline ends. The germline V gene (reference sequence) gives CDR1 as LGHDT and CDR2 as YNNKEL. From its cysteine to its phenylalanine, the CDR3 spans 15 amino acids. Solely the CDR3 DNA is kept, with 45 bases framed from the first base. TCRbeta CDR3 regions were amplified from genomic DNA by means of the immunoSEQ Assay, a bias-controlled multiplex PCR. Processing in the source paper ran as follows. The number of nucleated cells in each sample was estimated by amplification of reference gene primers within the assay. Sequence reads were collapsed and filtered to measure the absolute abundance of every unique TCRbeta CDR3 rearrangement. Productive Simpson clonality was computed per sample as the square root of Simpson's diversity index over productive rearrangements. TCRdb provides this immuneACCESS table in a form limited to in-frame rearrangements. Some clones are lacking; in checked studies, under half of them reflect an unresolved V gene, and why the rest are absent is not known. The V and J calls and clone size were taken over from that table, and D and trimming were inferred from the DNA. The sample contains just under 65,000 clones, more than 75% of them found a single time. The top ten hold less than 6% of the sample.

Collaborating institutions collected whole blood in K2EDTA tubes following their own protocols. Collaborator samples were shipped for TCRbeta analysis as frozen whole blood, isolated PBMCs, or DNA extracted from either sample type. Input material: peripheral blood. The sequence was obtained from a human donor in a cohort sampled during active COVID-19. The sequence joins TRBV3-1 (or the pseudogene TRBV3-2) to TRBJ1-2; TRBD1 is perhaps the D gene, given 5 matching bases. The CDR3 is CASSLGGTGNYGYTF. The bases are TGTGCCAGCAGCCTCGGGGGGACGGGTAACTATGGCTACACCTTC.